What follows are 24 T cell receptor beta chains derived from one specimen sequenced in a study of blood T cells in healthy people across ages. Together with a sample-barcoded 5' primer, a J-beta primer mix was included in a second PCR lasting 7 to 11 cycles. TCRdb re-derived calls from the 5' RACE reads in MiXCR, one entry per CDR3 protein. Of roughly 800,000 distinct CDR3 sequences in the sample, over 45% were seen once. The specimen was blood. The receptors were sampled from a man aged 25-45 years in good health.

In regard to this clonotype: A junction end diverges from the germline sequence, so it may reflect a read error. The genes are TRBV15 and TRBJ2-7; possible D gene TRBD2, 6 bases. Germline lookup yields CDR1 LNHNV and CDR2 YYDKDF (reference sequence). This CDR3 has 14 amino acids. CDR3 region: CATSRDRGGYGQYF. The CDR3 DNA follows: TGTGCCACCAGCAGAGACCGCGGAGGGTACGGGCAGTACTTC.

The chain carries TRBV3-1 and TRBJ2-1; TRBD2 is a possible D gene (5 bases). CDR1 and CDR2 (germline): LGHDT, YNNKEL (reference sequence). V was shortened by 3 bases and J by 8 bases, with 14 bases between the two germline ends. The CDR3 runs 14 residues. DNA of the CDR3: TGTGCCAGCAGCCATGGTTCTAGCCGCCATGAGCAGTTCTTC. Translated, it gives CASSHGSSRHEQFF.

The chain uses TRBV20-1 and TRBJ2-1; D uncertain. Trimming stripped 0 bases from V and 8 bases from J, with 11 bases between. Germline V gene lookup returns CDR1 DFQATT and CDR2 SNEGSKA (reference sequence). The CDR3 contains 13 residues. The CDR3 protein is CSARDRPFHEQFF. CDR3 in DNA: TGCAGTGCTAGAGATCGTCCGTTTCATGAGCAGTTCTTC.

This chain joins TRBV10-3 and TRBJ1-6; D is unresolved. The CDR3 length is 14 residues. V lost 7 bases and J lost 7, with 14 bases in between. Germline CDR1 is ENHRY and CDR2 is SYGVKD. CDR3 bases: TGTGCCATCAATTCTGGCGGATTAAATTCACCCCTCCACTTT. This gives the protein CAINSGGLNSPLHF.

The table lists this clonotype with a few counts. The chain has TRBV25-1 and TRBJ2-4, with a possible D match to TRBD1 (5 bases). The CDR3 loop spans 11 amino acids. Germline CDR1 MGHDK, CDR2 SYGVNS. Trimming took off 8 bases at V and 7 bases at J, with 9 bases between the two ends. The CDR3 sequence: CASSRDNIQYF. CDR3 DNA sequence: TGTGCCAGCTCCAGGGATAACATTCAGTACTTC.

This rearrangement joins TRBV7-2 to TRBJ2-7; 11 bases line up with TRBD2. The V gene's germline CDR1 is SGHTA and CDR2 FQGNSA. The ends lost 5 bases at V and 5 bases at J; junction bases unmatched: 5. The CDR3 loop spans 14 amino acids. CDR3 in amino acids: CASSDGLAGHEQYF. CDR3 bases: TGTGCCAGCAGCGACGGACTAGCGGGCCACGAGCAGTACTTC.

V gene TRBV20-1 combines with J gene TRBJ2-5, with D perhaps matching TRBD1 or TRBD2 (5 bases each). The V gene's germline CDR1 is DFQATT and CDR2 SNEGSKA (reference sequence). V was shortened by 6 bases and J by 4 bases, with 21 bases between the two germline ends. The CDR3 totals 15 residues. CDR3 protein: CSAPVPGRKGETQYF. The DNA of the CDR3 is TGCAGTGCCCCGGTTCCGGGACGCAAGGGAGAGACCCAGTACTTC.

This chain uses TRBV2 with TRBJ2-1; TRBD2 matches 11 bases. From germline, CDR1 is SNHLY and CDR2 FYNNEI. Trimming cost V 5 bases and J 4 bases; bases outside gene matches: 7. The CDR3 loop spans 16 amino acids. For the CDR3, the DNA is TGTGCCAGCAGTTTTACCGGGACTAGCGGTTACAATGAGCAGTTCTTC. This sequence encodes CASSFTGTSGYNEQFF.

The CDR3 loop reads CASGTSGRANEQFF. The CDR3 nucleotides read TGTGCCAGTGGGACTAGCGGGAGGGCGAATGAGCAGTTCTTC. V and J are TRBV19 and TRBJ2-1; TRBD2 matches at 16 bases. Germline CDR1 is LNHDA and CDR2 is SQIVND (reference sequence). The CDR3 length is 14 residues. V lost 8 bases and J lost 7; bases outside the gene matches: 2.

The V and J genes are TRBV3-1 and TRBJ2-5, with 8 nucleotides matching TRBD2. The CDR3 spans 16 residues. Germline assignment: CDR1 LGHDT and CDR2 YNNKEL (reference sequence). After removal of 0 bases from V and 2 bases from J, the junction contained 5 bases not matched to a gene. The CDR3 sequence is CASSQDREGDQETQYF. The DNA for the CDR3 is TGTGCCAGCAGCCAAGATCGGGAGGGGGATCAAGAGACCCAGTACTTC.

This clonotype was counted at least ten times. The chain recombines TRBV20-1 with TRBJ2-5; D unclear. CDR3 size: 13 residues. The V gene's germline CDR1 is DFQATT and CDR2 SNEGSKA (reference sequence). Deletions cut 6 bases from V and 6 bases from J, with 17 bases between. The CDR3 spells CSARSSGEKTQYF. CDR3 DNA: TGCAGTGCCCGATCTAGTGGTGAAAAGACCCAGTACTTC.

The chain combines TRBV5-8 with TRBJ2-1; D remains unclear. The CDR3 length is 13 residues. Germline values: CDR1 SGHTS, CDR2 YDEGEE. V lost 4 bases and J lost 7, with 12 bases in between. DNA for the CDR3: TGTGCCAGCAGCGCCGCCCCTGGGAATGAGCAGTTCTTC. It yields the protein CASSAAPGNEQFF.

This clonotype has just a few counts. This chain connects TRBV5-1 to TRBJ2-3; the D is unclear. Trimming removed 1 base at V and 3 bases at J, with 12 bases between. Germline V lookup: CDR1 SGHRS, CDR2 YFSETQ. The CDR3 is 15 residues long. CDR3 bases: TGCGCCAGCAGCTTGTTAACGTATGGTACAGATACGCAGTATTTT. This sequence encodes CASSLLTYGTDTQYF.

The gene calls are TRBV13 and TRBJ2-7, with a possible D match to TRBD1 (7 bases). This CDR3 spans 18 amino acids. Trimming left V 5 bases short and J 1 base short, with 24 bases between. CDR1 is PRHDT, CDR2 FYEKMQ, per germline (reference sequence). The DNA of the CDR3 is TGTGCCAGCAGCCCGGGCCCTGGCGGGACAGAGGTGTCCTACGAGCAGTACTTC. Protein: CASSPGPGGTEVSYEQYF. The whole variable domain, remainder taken from reference TRBV13 and TRBJ2-7, is AAGVIQSPRHLIKEKRETATLKCYPIPRHDTVYWYQQGPGQDPQFLISFYEKMQSDKGSIPDRFSAQQFSDYHSELNMSSLELGDSALYFCASSPGPGGTEVSYEQYFGPGTRLTVT.

This clonotype was counted a few times. The chain combines TRBV6-5 with TRBJ1-5; tentatively, D is TRBD1 (5 bases). This CDR3 is built from 13 residues. Germline assignment: CDR1 MNHEY and CDR2 SVGAGI. V lost 2 bases and J 7 bases, leaving 9 bases between the germline ends. CDR3 loop: CASSYGTGQPQHF. CDR3 sequence (DNA): TGTGCCAGCAGTTACGGGACGGGACAGCCCCAGCATTTT.

The J gene is TRBJ1-2, the V gene TRBV2, with TRBD1 matching over 8 bases. Trimming took 7 bases from V and 6 from J; bases not matched to a gene: 10. This CDR3 is built from 14 residues. CDR1 SNHLY and CDR2 FYNNEI come from the germline V gene. CDR3 loop: CASNLQGARNGYTF. CDR3 DNA sequence: TGTGCCAGCAATCTCCAGGGGGCGCGTAATGGCTACACCTTC.

This clonotype was counted a few times. The chain is built from TRBV13 and TRBJ1-1, with D hard to call. CDR1 and CDR2 (germline): PRHDT, FYEKMQ (reference sequence). The length of the CDR3 is 16 residues. V was cut by 5 bases and J by 3 bases, with 19 bases left in between. The CDR3: CASSNPGRVEDTEAFF. In DNA, the CDR3 is TGTGCCAGCAGCAACCCTGGGCGTGTCGAGGACACTGAAGCTTTCTTT. Combining the CDR3 with reference TRBV13 and TRBJ1-1 gives the whole variable domain AAGVIQSPRHLIKEKRETATLKCYPIPRHDTVYWYQQGPGQDPQFLISFYEKMQSDKGSIPDRFSAQQFSDYHSELNMSSLELGDSALYFCASSNPGRVEDTEAFFGQGTRLTVV.

Ten or more counts support this clonotype. The chain joins TRBV27 to TRBJ2-3; D perhaps matches TRBD1 (6 bases). The CDR3 contains 16 residues. Germline V CDR1 and CDR2: MNHEY, SMNVEV (reference sequence). V lost 5 bases and J 5 bases, leaving 20 bases between the germline ends. CDR3 sequence reads: CASSGRGRSPGDTQYF. The CDR3 region has the DNA TGTGCCAGCAGTGGCAGGGGAAGGAGTCCGGGAGATACGCAGTATTTT.

This rearrangement joins TRBV20-1 to TRBJ1-5, with a possible D match to TRBD1 (5 bases). The germline V gene has CDR1 DFQATT and CDR2 SNEGSKA (reference sequence). The CDR3 extends over 15 amino acids. V lost 0 bases and J lost 5, with 14 bases in between. The CDR3 bases are TGCAGTGCTAGAGATTCGGGACCTCAAGATCAGCCCCAGCATTTT. Encoded protein: CSARDSGPQDQPQHF.

This clonotype occurred a few times. The chain links TRBV29-1 to TRBJ1-2; D is ambiguous. The CDR3 runs 11 residues. CDR1 is SQVTM and CDR2 is ANQGSEA in the germline V gene. V was shortened by 2 bases and J by 6 bases, with 7 bases between the two germline ends. The CDR3 region is CSVEWTDGYTF. The CDR3 DNA sequence: TGCAGCGTTGAATGGACGGATGGCTACACCTTC.

The chain uses TRBV7-3 and TRBJ1-6; tentative D call: TRBD1 (6 bases). From germline, CDR1 is SGHTA and CDR2 FQGTGA. The CDR3 totals 15 residues. V was pared by 5 bases and J by 7 bases, with 15 bases between. The CDR3 is CASSASGTPNSPLHF. CDR3 coding DNA: TGTGCCAGCAGCGCATCCGGGACACCCAATTCACCCCTCCACTTT.

This chain uses TRBV10-3 with TRBJ2-7, with 10 bases fitting TRBD1. From germline, CDR1 is ENHRY and CDR2 SYGVKD. Trimming removed 7 bases from V and 4 bases from J; junction bases left unmatched: 10. The CDR3 spans 15 residues. This chain's CDR3 is CAINPGDRGIYEQYF. The DNA for the CDR3 is TGTGCCATCAACCCAGGGGACAGGGGAATTTACGAGCAGTACTTC.

The chain joins TRBV15 to TRBJ2-1; 11 bases fit TRBD2. J lost 1 base, V lost 1 base, and 3 bases had no gene match. This CDR3 is built from 17 residues. CDR1 and CDR2 from the germline V gene are LNHNV and YYDKDF (reference sequence). The DNA of the CDR3 is TGTGCCACCAGCAGAGGAACTAGCGGGAGTTCCTACAATGAGCAGTTCTTC. Its translation: CATSRGTSGSSYNEQFF.

The V call is TRBV4-3, the J call TRBJ2-1; 9 nucleotides line up with TRBD2. The CDR3 sequence is 17 residues long. Germline CDR1 reads LGHNA; CDR2 reads YSLEER. The V segment lost 0 bases and the J segment 8 bases; nucleotides outside the gene matches: 11. CDR3 loop: CASSQEGGAQRGDEQFF. CDR3 sequence (DNA): TGCGCCAGCAGCCAAGAAGGGGGGGCCCAGCGGGGGGATGAGCAGTTCTTC.